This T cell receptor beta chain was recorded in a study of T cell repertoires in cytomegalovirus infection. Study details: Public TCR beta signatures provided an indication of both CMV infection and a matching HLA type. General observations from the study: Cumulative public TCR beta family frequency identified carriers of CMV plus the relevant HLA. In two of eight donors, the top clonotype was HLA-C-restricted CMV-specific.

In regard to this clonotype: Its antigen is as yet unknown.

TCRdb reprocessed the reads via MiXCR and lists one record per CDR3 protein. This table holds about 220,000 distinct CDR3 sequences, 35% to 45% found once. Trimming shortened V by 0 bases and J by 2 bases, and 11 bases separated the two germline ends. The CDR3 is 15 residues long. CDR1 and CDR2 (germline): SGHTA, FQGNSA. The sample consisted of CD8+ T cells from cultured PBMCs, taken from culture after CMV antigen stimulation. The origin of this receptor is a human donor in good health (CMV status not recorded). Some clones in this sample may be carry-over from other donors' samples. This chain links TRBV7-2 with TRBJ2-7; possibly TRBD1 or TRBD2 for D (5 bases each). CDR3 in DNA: TGTGCCAGCAGCTTAGCGGGGACCGCCGCCTACGAGCAGTACTTC. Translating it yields CASSLAGTAAYEQYF.